The 24 T cell receptor beta chains below all came from one sample that was sequenced in a study of blood T cell repertoires in COVID-19. TCRdb's table, derived via immunoSEQ multiplex PCR, lists solely in-frame clones and lacks some. Of over 150,000 clones in the sample, around 80% were seen once. The specimen sequenced was peripheral blood. The receptors here all came from a woman in her sixties with acute or convalescent COVID-19.

This clone was picked up one time. The chain uses TRBV24-1 and TRBJ2-5; 13 nucleotides agree with TRBD2. J gave up 2 bases and V 6 bases, and 14 bases lay outside the gene matches. CDR1 and CDR2 (germline): KGHDR, SFDVKD. The length of the CDR3 is 19 residues. The CDR3 nucleotides read TGTGCCACCAGTCCGGGGACTAGCGGGGAGGCTACCTATCAAGAGACCCAGTACTTC. Its protein is CATSPGTSGEATYQETQYF.

The genes are TRBV18 and TRBJ2-1; D is perhaps TRBD1 (5 bases). This CDR3 is 15 amino acids long. Germline CDR1 reads KGHSH; CDR2 reads LQKENI. V was clipped by 2 bases and J by 5 bases, with 13 bases between them. The CDR3 coding sequence is TGTGCCAGCTCACCATCCCAGGGCAGGGACAATGAGCAGTTCTTC. As protein: CASSPSQGRDNEQFF.

V gene TRBV21-1 combines with J gene TRBJ1-2; the D call TRBD1 from the table was never checked on the DNA. TRBV21-1 is labeled a pseudogene. CDR3 length: 15 amino acids. In DNA, the CDR3 is TGTGCCAGCAGCAAAGTATGCAGGGGCACCTATGGCTACACCTTC. Translating gives CASSKVCRGTYGYTF.

This clone was counted only a few times. The chain recombines TRBV7-6 with TRBJ1-1; D gene ambiguous. From germline, CDR1 is SGHVS and CDR2 FNYEAQ. The germline V and J ends were trimmed by 3 bases and 4 bases, with 12 bases remaining between them. The CDR3 covers 14 residues. The CDR3 here is CASSLDWWGTEAFF. The CDR3 DNA sequence: TGTGCCAGCAGCTTGGACTGGTGGGGCACTGAAGCTTTCTTT.

V usage is TRBV7-2 and J usage is TRBJ1-5; 7 bases align to TRBD1. Germline CDR1 and CDR2: SGHTA and FQGNSA. This CDR3 has 16 residues. V trimming: 0 bases; J trimming: 5 bases; junction bases outside the gene matches: 7. In DNA, the CDR3 is TGTGCCAGCAGCTTAGCCCCGACAGGGTCCTATCAGCCCCAGCATTTT. This gives the protein CASSLAPTGSYQPQHF.

This clone was seen only a few times. The DNA for the CDR3 is TGTGCCAGCAGTCCTAGCGGGGGCAGGGGGCGTTCACCCCTCCACTTT. The encoded protein is CASSPSGGRGRSPLHF. V and J are TRBV28 and TRBJ1-6, with 8 nucleotides matching TRBD1. This CDR3 comprises 16 residues. Germline values: CDR1 MDHEN, CDR2 SYDVKM. V shed 5 bases and J 9 bases; nucleotides not matched to a gene: 12.

The chain uses TRBV12-3 or TRBV12-4 and TRBJ2-1; maybe TRBD1 (6 bases). V shed 3 bases and J shed 4 bases, with 7 bases lying between them. This CDR3 is built from 13 residues. Here the CDR3 reads CASSFQGYNEQFF. The CDR3 DNA reads TGTGCCAGCAGTTTTCAGGGGTACAATGAGCAGTTCTTC.

V usage is TRBV10-3 and J usage is TRBJ1-3, with D possibly matching TRBD1 (6 bases). Trimming pared 2 bases from V and 0 bases from J, leaving 14 bases between. CDR3 size: 17 residues. Germline CDR1 reads ENHRY; CDR2 reads SYGVKD. The CDR3 region has the DNA TGTGCCATCAGTGAGACACCGGGACACAGCTCTGGAAACACCATATATTTT. It encodes CAISETPGHSSGNTIYF.

J is TRBJ1-1 and V is TRBV18, with 9 bases identical to TRBD1. The junction had 3 bases not matched to a gene; V was cut back by 6 bases and J by 1 base. The CDR3 has 14 amino acids. Germline CDR1 is KGHSH and CDR2 is LQKENI. CDR3 DNA sequence: TGTGCCAGCTCCTGGACAGGGGCGAACACTGAAGCTTTCTTT. This translates into CASSWTGANTEAFF. Based on the CDR3 plus reference TRBV18 and TRBJ1-1, the full variable domain is NAGVMQNPRHLVRRRGQEARLRCSPMKGHSHVYWYRQLPEEGLKFMVYLQKENIIDESGMPKERFSAEFPKEGPSILRIQQVVRGDSAAYFCASSWTGANTEAFFGQGTRLTVV.

This clone was observed once. The rearrangement links TRBV9 to TRBJ2-1; TRBD2 matches 10 bases. This CDR3 spans 15 amino acids. In germline, CDR1 is SGDLS, CDR2 YYNGEE. V shed 4 bases and J 1 base; nucleotides not matched to a gene: 2. CDR3 protein: CASSPGLASYNEQFF. As DNA, the CDR3 is TGTGCCAGCAGCCCGGGACTAGCGTCCTACAATGAGCAGTTCTTC.

The rearrangement joins TRBV11-2 to TRBJ1-4, with 8 bases matching TRBD1. CDR1 SGHAT and CDR2 FQNNGV come from the germline V gene. The CDR3 extends over 16 amino acids. J lost 7 bases, V lost 1 base, and 8 bases had no gene match. CDR3 protein: CASSLARDRRSEKLFF. CDR3 DNA sequence: TGTGCCAGCAGCTTAGCCCGGGACAGGAGATCTGAAAAACTGTTTTTT.

The chain employs TRBV4-2 and TRBJ2-7; D gene uncertain. Trimming stripped 0 bases from V and 3 bases from J, with 6 bases between. Germline-derived CDR1 and CDR2 are LGHNA and YNFKEQ. This CDR3 spans 13 amino acids. The CDR3 coding sequence is TGTGCCAGCAGCCAAGATCGGGTCTACGAGCAGTACTTC. Amino acids: CASSQDRVYEQYF.

The chain is built from TRBV3-1 (or the pseudogene TRBV3-2) and TRBJ2-5; 8 bases are shared with TRBD2. The CDR3 contains 15 residues. Trimming removed 3 bases from V and 2 bases from J; junction bases left unmatched: 5. Germline loops: CDR1 LGHDT, CDR2 YNNKEL (reference sequence). CDR3: CASSHGGGSQETQYF. The CDR3 region has the DNA TGTGCCAGCAGCCACGGCGGGGGGTCTCAAGAGACCCAGTACTTC.

The chain is built from TRBV3-1 (or the pseudogene TRBV3-2) and TRBJ1-3; TRBD1 matches at 7 bases. The V segment lost 6 bases and the J segment 0 bases; nucleotides outside the gene matches: 8. The CDR3 runs 16 residues. CDR1 LGHDT and CDR2 YNNKEL come from the germline V gene (reference sequence). The CDR3 DNA follows: TGTGCCAGCAGTCATCACAGGGGCCCCTCTGGAAACACCATATATTTT. Translated: CASSHHRGPSGNTIYF.

This chain joins TRBV5-6 and TRBJ1-2; 8 bases are shared with TRBD1. The germline V gene encodes CDR1 SGHDT and CDR2 YYEEEE. V lost 4 bases, J lost 13 bases, and 12 bases stayed unmatched. CDR3 length: 13 residues. CDR3 protein: CASSAGTGQQPTF. As DNA, the CDR3 is TGTGCCAGCAGCGCTGGGACAGGCCAACAACCCACCTTC.

V gene TRBV28 combines with J gene TRBJ2-5; TRBD2 agrees at 12 bases. The CDR3 has 16 residues. The germline CDR1 and CDR2 sequences are MDHEN and SYDVKM. The ends lost 5 bases at V and 1 base at J; junction bases unmatched: 5. The CDR3 loop is CASSLSSGGGQETQYF. The CDR3 DNA reads TGTGCCAGCAGTCTGTCTAGCGGGGGGGGCCAAGAGACCCAGTACTTC. Filled out from reference TRBV28 and TRBJ2-5, the complete variable domain reads DVKVTQSSRYLVKRTGEKVFLECVQDMDHENMFWYRQDPGLGLRLIYFSYDVKMKEKGDIPEGYSVSREKKERFSLILESASTNQTSMYLCASSLSSGGGQETQYFGPGTRLLVL.

This chain connects TRBV21-1 to TRBJ1-1; TRBD1, as called in the table, went unchecked against the DNA. TRBV21-1 is tagged as a pseudogene. The CDR3 spans 16 residues. CDR3 bases: TGTGCCAGCAGCAAACTAGGACAGGGCGGTAACACTGAAGCTTTCTTT. Translating it yields CASSKLGQGGNTEAFF.

The rearrangement uses TRBV19 and TRBJ2-1; possible D gene TRBD2, 5 bases. The CDR3 extends over 15 amino acids. Germline CDR1 and CDR2: LNHDA and SQIVND (reference sequence). Trimming shortened V by 2 bases and J by 0 bases, and 8 bases separated the two germline ends. The CDR3, as DNA: TGTGCCAGTAGTATACCGGGGTTCTCCTACAATGAGCAGTTCTTC. This gives the protein CASSIPGFSYNEQFF.

The V and J genes are TRBV3-1 (or the pseudogene TRBV3-2) and TRBJ1-2, with 8 bases aligning to TRBD1. The germline V gene has CDR1 LGHDT and CDR2 YNNKEL (reference sequence). The CDR3 extends over 16 amino acids. After removal of 0 bases from V and 8 bases from J, the junction contained 11 bases not matched to a gene. This CDR3 reads CASSQDLRDRRAGYTF. The CDR3 nucleotides read TGTGCCAGCAGCCAAGACCTACGGGACAGGAGGGCAGGCTACACCTTC.

The J gene is TRBJ1-2, the V gene TRBV9; 12 bases align to TRBD1. V shed 3 bases, J shed 7 bases, and the junction held 4 bases outside the gene matches. CDR3 length: 14 amino acids. CDR1 and CDR2 (germline): SGDLS, YYNGEE. The CDR3 protein is CASSAGQGATGYTF. The CDR3, as DNA: TGTGCCAGCAGCGCGGGACAGGGGGCGACTGGCTACACCTTC.

The genes are TRBV4-1 and TRBJ2-1, with a tentative D call TRBD2 (7 bases). The CDR3 consists of 16 residues. V lost 0 bases, J lost 6 bases, and 15 bases lay in between. CDR1 and CDR2 (germline): MGHRA, YSYEKL. Written as DNA, the CDR3 is TGCGCCAGCAGCCAAGATGGCGGGGGCCTTCGCAATGAGCAGTTCTTC. Translating gives CASSQDGGGLRNEQFF.

V gene TRBV6-5 combines with J gene TRBJ2-7, with D possibly TRBD2 on 6 matching bases. Germline-derived CDR1 and CDR2 are MNHEY and SVGAGI. This CDR3 has 14 amino acids. Trimming removed 7 bases from V and 0 bases from J, with 13 bases in between. The CDR3 is CASTAGLSSYEQYF. The DNA of the CDR3 is TGTGCCAGCACCGCGGGGTTAAGCTCCTACGAGCAGTACTTC.

The genes are TRBV7-2 and TRBJ2-5; 7 nucleotides agree with TRBD1. The V gene end was trimmed by 3 bases and the J gene end by 4 bases; junction bases not matched to a gene: 5. Germline V CDR1 and CDR2: SGHTA, FQGNSA. The CDR3 spans 14 residues. Written as DNA, the CDR3 is TGTGCCAGCAGCTTGGAGACAGGGCGAGAGACCCAGTACTTC. Protein product: CASSLETGRETQYF. The full variable domain, completed using reference TRBV7-2 and TRBJ2-5, is GAGVSQSPSNKVTEKGKDVELRCDPISGHTALYWYRQSLGQGLEFLIYFQGNSAPDKSGLPSDRFSAERTGGSVSTLTIQRTQQEDSAVYLCASSLETGRETQYFGPGTRLLVL.

This clone was seen just once. This chain joins TRBV14 and TRBJ2-7; TRBD2 is a possible D gene (6 bases). The CDR3 has 13 amino acids. V lost 9 bases and J lost 5, with 17 bases in between. Germline V gene sequence: CDR1 SGHDN, CDR2 FVKESK. CDR3: CASRNSGGDEQYF. The CDR3 bases are TGTGCCAGTCGGAACTCAGGCGGGGACGAGCAGTACTTC.